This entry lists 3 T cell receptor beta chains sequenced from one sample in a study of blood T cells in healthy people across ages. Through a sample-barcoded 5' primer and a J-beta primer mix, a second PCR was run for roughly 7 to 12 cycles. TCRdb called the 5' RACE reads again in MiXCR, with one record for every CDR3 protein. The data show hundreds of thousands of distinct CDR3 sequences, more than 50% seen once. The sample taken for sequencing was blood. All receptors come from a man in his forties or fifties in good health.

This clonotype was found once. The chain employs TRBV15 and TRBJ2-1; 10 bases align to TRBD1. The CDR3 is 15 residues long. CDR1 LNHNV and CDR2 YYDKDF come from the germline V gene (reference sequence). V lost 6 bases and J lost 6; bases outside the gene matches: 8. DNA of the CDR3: TGTGCCACCAGAGATAGACAGGGGGCTGCCAATGAGCAGTTCTTC. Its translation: CATRDRQGAANEQFF.

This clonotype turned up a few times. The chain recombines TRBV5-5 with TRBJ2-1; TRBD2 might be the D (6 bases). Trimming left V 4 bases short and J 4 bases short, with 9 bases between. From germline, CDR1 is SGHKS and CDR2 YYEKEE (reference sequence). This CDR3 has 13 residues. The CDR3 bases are TGTGCCAGCAGCCCTGGAGGGTACAATGAGCAGTTCTTC. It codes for CASSPGGYNEQFF.

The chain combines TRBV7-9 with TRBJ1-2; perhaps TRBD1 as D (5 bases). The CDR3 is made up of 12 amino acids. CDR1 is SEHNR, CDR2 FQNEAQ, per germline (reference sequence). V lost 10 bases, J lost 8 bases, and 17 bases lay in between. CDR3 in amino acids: CATASGEGGYTF. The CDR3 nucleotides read TGTGCCACCGCTTCTGGAGAGGGGGGCTACACCTTC.